The sequence of this T cell receptor (beta chain) was determined in a study of shared clonotypes between healthy human individuals. Study-level results: Memory subsets generally showed lower estimated richness than naive subsets.

Trimming shortened V by 3 bases and J by 4 bases, and 19 bases separated the two germline ends. Germline assignment: CDR1 SGHNT and CDR2 YYREEE (reference sequence). The CDR3 runs to 16 residues. With respect to this clone: The antigen is not known.

Nashville, Tennessee was home to all donors, each a Caucasian adult. Generated by immunoSEQ multiplex PCR, the TCRdb table keeps only in-frame clones and is missing some. The sample shows roughly 2 million clones, nearly 97% of them seen only once. The chain carries TRBV5-4 and TRBJ1-1, with D hard to call. Sequencing was carried out using naive CD4+ T cells sorted from blood. Described subset: CD45RA+ positively selected. This receptor was identified in a man in his late teens or twenties in good health. In nucleotides, the CDR3 is TGTGCCAGCAGCTCGGAAACGAGAACCGGAAGCACTGAAGCTTTCTTT. As protein: CASSSETRTGSTEAFF.